This is a list of T cell receptor beta chains from one sample in a study of CD8 T cells in Susac syndrome. TCRdb ran MiXCR on the immunoSEQ multiplex PCR reads and lists one entry per CDR3 protein. Among some 110,000 distinct CDR3 sequences listed, 90% to 95% were seen once. The source material was CD4+ T cells from PBMCs. The receptors come from a human donor with multiple sclerosis. CDR3s include the opening cysteine and the closing phenylalanine or tryptophan. A D gene is named only where the DNA matches it firmly.

D	V	CDR3
NA	TRBV11-1	CASSPSTGRLYEQYF
NA	TRBV3-1	CASSQGASTFQETQYF
NA	TRBV6-2/TRBV6-3	CASRRGLGLMNTEAFF
TRBD1	TRBV19	CASSTGTGVEQYF
NA	TRBV18	CASSPIVDSNEAFF
NA	TRBV7-3	CASSPTRGPGNTIYF
NA	TRBV5-1	CASSLWGGNPYEQYF
TRBD1	TRBV7-9	CASSPDRGPTDTQYF
TRBD1	TRBV19	CASQRQGEPANYGYTF
NA	TRBV6-6	CASRLTGGTDTQYF
NA	TRBV24-1	CATSDLSGQPQHF
TRBD2	TRBV7-9	CASSLAGEQFF
NA	TRBV24-1	CATSDSTGSGEKLFF
NA	TRBV7-2	CASSLGPGTPYGYTF
NA	TRBV24-1	CATSDLSFGSSPGELFF
NA	TRBV9	CASSADRTSVGETQYF
NA	TRBV4-3	CASSQDAGLGEKLFF
NA	TRBV20-1	CSARDPEKNYGYTF
NA	TRBV30	CAWRAGVGETQYF
NA	TRBV5-3	CASSHRRYSNQPQHF
TRBD1	TRBV7-2	CASSSPPRQGSGEQYF
NA	TRBV4-2	CASSQIGRDNEQFF
TRBD1	TRBV29-1	CSVLTGDQETQYF
NA	TRBV4-1	CASSQASTGPNYGYTF
TRBD2	TRBV18	CATKTGGATDTQYF
NA	TRBV28	CAIGPPNNEQFF
NA	TRBV30	CAWALQLSDGYTF
NA	TRBV5-4	CASRTTEGYGYTF
TRBD1	TRBV18	CASSPNPDRGQFF
NA	TRBV7-3	CASSLEGVGDEQYF
NA	TRBV28	CASTGIGETQYF
NA	TRBV5-6	CASSFWVGVNEQFF
NA	TRBV6-1	CASTPEAGGGTF
NA	TRBV7-9	CASSLIISPTYNEQFF
NA	TRBV4-2	CASSLNIGYRDTRLYEQYF
NA	TRBV6-5	CASSSSGTARIYEAFF
TRBD1	TRBV4-2	CASSQETGGSNQPQHF
NA	TRBV29-1	CSSQDRGGGTEAFF
TRBD1	TRBV19	CASSFTDRGPITGELFF
NA	TRBV24-1	CATSDSGGTTYEQYF
NA	TRBV6-5	CASSIRRDIGINEQFF
TRBD2	TRBV4-1	CASSQRMGGGGTGELFF
NA	TRBV30	CAWSVRSDSGANVLTF